This TCR beta chain was identified in a study of blood T cell repertoires in COVID-19. For the study at large: From T cells, B-cell-depleted T cells, or PBMCs came the material, which was cDNA or gDNA.

How the authors handled the data: The authors estimated nucleated cell counts from reference gene primer amplification. Clones were sequenced by immunoSEQ multiplex PCR, and TCRdb holds only the in-frame ones, with some missing. From that table come the V and J calls and clone size; the DNA was used to work out D and trimming. This sample has about 200,000 clones; 75% to 90% occur once, and the top ten carry 5.1%. This clone was seen only once. Trimming cost V 1 base and J 6 bases; bases outside gene matches: 4. This CDR3 is 16 amino acids long. Per the germline V gene, CDR1 is SGHDT and CDR2 is YYEEEE.

V and J are TRBV5-6 and TRBJ2-1; 13 bases are shared with TRBD2. What was sequenced was peripheral blood. The origin of this receptor is a human donor in a cohort sampled during active COVID-19. The CDR3: CASSLMGLAGTNEQFF. CDR3 DNA sequence: TGTGCCAGCAGCTTGATGGGACTAGCGGGGACCAATGAGCAGTTCTTC.